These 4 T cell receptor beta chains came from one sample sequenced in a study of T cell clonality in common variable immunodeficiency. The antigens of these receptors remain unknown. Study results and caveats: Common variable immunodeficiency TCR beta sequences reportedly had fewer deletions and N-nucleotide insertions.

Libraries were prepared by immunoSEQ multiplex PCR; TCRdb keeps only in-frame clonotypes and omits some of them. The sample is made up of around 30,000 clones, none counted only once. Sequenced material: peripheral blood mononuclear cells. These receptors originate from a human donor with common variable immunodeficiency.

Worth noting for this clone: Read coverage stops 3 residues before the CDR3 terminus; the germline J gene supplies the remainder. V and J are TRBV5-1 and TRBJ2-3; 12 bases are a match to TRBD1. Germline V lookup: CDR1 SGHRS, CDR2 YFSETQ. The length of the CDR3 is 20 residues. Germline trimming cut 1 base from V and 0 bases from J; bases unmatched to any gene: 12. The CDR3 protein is CASSLRGQGAASRSTDTQYF. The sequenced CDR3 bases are TGCGCCAGCAGCTTGAGGGGACAGGGGGCGGCTAGCCGGAGCACAGATACG.

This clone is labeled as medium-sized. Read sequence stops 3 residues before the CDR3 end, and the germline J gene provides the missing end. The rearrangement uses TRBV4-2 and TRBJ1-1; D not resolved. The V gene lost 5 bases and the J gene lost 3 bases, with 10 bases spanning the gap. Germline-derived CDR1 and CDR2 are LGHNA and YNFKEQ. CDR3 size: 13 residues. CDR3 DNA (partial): TGTGCCAGCAGCTTTCGGGTCGACACTGAA. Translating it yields CASSFRVDTE. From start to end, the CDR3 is CASSFRVDTEAFF.

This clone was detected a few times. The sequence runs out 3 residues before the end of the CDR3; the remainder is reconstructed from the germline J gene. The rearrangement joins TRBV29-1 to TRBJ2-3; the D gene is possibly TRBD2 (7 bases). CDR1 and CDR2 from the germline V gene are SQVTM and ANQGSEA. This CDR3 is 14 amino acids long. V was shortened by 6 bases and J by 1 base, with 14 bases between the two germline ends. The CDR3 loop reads CSVAEGGGTDTQYF. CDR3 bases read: TGCAGCGTGGCAGAGGGGGGGGGCACAGATACG.

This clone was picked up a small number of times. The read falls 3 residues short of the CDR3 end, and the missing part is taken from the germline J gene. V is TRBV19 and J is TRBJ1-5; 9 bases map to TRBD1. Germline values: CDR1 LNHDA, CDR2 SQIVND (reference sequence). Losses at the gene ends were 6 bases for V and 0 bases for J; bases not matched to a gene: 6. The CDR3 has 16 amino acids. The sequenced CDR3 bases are TGTGCCAGTAGGGGGACAGGGCGCAATAGCAATCAGCCC. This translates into CASRGTGRNSNQP. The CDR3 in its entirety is CASRGTGRNSNQPQHF.